The 25 T cell receptor beta chains below were found in one sample sequenced in a study of T cell changes during pregnancy in multiple sclerosis. TCRdb keeps only in-frame clones here, not all; method: immunoSEQ multiplex PCR. The sample records 29,000 or so clones, about 89% being singletons. This specimen consisted of CD8+ T cells from peripheral blood mononuclear cells, obtained in the second trimester of pregnancy. Source of these receptors: a female donor with multiple sclerosis, enrolled in a pregnancy study.

J is TRBJ2-7 and V is TRBV5-1; the D gene is possibly TRBD2 (6 bases). CDR1 and CDR2 from the germline V gene are SGHRS and YFSETQ. This CDR3 region has 15 residues. Trimming took 7 bases from V and 5 from J, leaving 22 bases between them. Written as DNA, the CDR3 is TGCGCCAGCGCCTTGGTGGGGGGAGGTTCGGACGAGCAGTACTTC. Protein: CASALVGGGSDEQYF.

The chain uses TRBV27 and TRBJ2-7; D is unclear. V lost 2 bases to trimming and J lost 3 bases, with 11 bases between them. This CDR3 region has 14 residues. Germline V gives CDR1 MNHEY, CDR2 SMNVEV (reference sequence). The CDR3 nucleotides read TGTGCCAGCAGTTTAAGCCTTGCTGGCTACGAGCAGTACTTC. Translation: CASSLSLAGYEQYF.

The chain couples TRBV19 to TRBJ1-5, with a weak D call TRBD1 (6 bases). This CDR3 region has 15 residues. Deletions cut 6 bases from V and 1 base from J, with 13 bases between. Looked up from germline, CDR1 is LNHDA and CDR2 is SQIVND (reference sequence). The CDR3 nucleotides read TGTGCCAGTAGGATGACGGGACACAGCAATCAGCCCCAGCATTTT. This codes for CASRMTGHSNQPQHF.

The CDR3 DNA sequence: TGTGCCAGCAGCCCCCCCGGAAACAGGGTATTTTCACCCCTCCACTTT. It translates to CASSPPGNRVFSPLHF. V and J are TRBV7-2 and TRBJ1-6; possibly TRBD1 for D (6 bases). This CDR3 has 16 residues. Germline-derived CDR1 and CDR2 are SGHTA and FQGNSA. With 5 bases removed from V and 9 bases from J, the gap between germline ends came to 20 bases.

The V and J genes are TRBV15 and TRBJ2-1; weak D call: TRBD1 (5 bases). Trimming pared 5 bases from V and 3 bases from J, leaving 8 bases between. Germline CDR1 reads LNHNV; CDR2 reads YYDKDF (reference sequence). The CDR3 contains 13 residues. CDR3 loop: CATSGALYNEQFF. CDR3 coding DNA: TGTGCCACCAGCGGGGCACTCTACAATGAGCAGTTCTTC.

This clone has just one count. This chain links TRBV9 with TRBJ2-7; 7 bases map to TRBD1. CDR3 length: 14 residues. CDR1 SGDLS and CDR2 YYNGEE come from the germline V gene. V lost 3 bases to trimming and J lost 0 bases; unmatched junction nucleotides: 3. In DNA form, the CDR3 reads TGTGCCAGCAGCGCAGGGACAGACTCCTACGAGCAGTACTTC. Translating it yields CASSAGTDSYEQYF.

V usage is TRBV10-2 and J usage is TRBJ1-2, with D perhaps matching TRBD1 (5 bases). The germline V gene has CDR1 WSHSY and CDR2 SAAADI. This CDR3 has 13 residues. The ends were cut back, 8 bases at V and 3 bases at J, with 13 bases in the middle. The CDR3 protein is CASLGAGHYGYTF. In DNA form, the CDR3 reads TGCGCCAGCCTAGGGGCAGGGCACTATGGCTACACCTTC.

V is TRBV7-2 and J is TRBJ1-2, with unresolved D. Trimming removed 2 bases from V and 3 bases from J, with 10 bases in between. From germline, CDR1 is SGHTA and CDR2 FQGNSA. The CDR3 sequence is 14 residues long. The CDR3 DNA follows: TGTGCCAGCAGCTTACCCGGGAGCTACTATGGCTACACCTTC. Translated, it gives CASSLPGSYYGYTF.

The J gene is TRBJ2-5, the V gene TRBV27, with a tentative D call TRBD1 (6 bases). The V and J ends lost 2 bases and 4 bases respectively, with 8 bases between them. This CDR3 has 13 residues. CDR1 is MNHEY and CDR2 is SMNVEV in the germline V gene (reference sequence). The CDR3 loop is CASSLLRGETQYF. The CDR3 DNA reads TGTGCCAGCAGTTTACTCAGGGGAGAGACCCAGTACTTC.

A remark on this clone: A read error may produce the germline difference seen at one junction end. The chain couples TRBV6-1 to TRBJ2-1, with a weak D call TRBD2 (7 bases). The CDR3 has 15 amino acids. Germline CDR1 and CDR2: MNHNS and SASEGT. CDR3 residues: CASSEGGGSYNEQFF. CDR3 nucleotide sequence: TGTGCCAGCAGCGAAGGGGGGGGCTCCTACAATGAGCAGTTCTTC.

The CDR3 here is CASSYRDTKEAFF. The CDR3 region has the DNA TGTGCCAGCAGCTACCGGGACACGAAGGAAGCTTTCTTT. The chain uses TRBV7-9 and TRBJ1-1; TRBD1 is a possible D gene (6 bases). Germline loops: CDR1 SEHNR, CDR2 FQNEAQ (reference sequence). The CDR3 spans 13 residues. Trimming left V 4 bases short and J 8 bases short, with 14 bases between.

The rearrangement joins TRBV7-6 to TRBJ1-6; a weak D match, TRBD1 (5 bases). This CDR3 is built from 14 residues. CDR1 and CDR2 (germline): SGHVS, FNYEAQ. Trimming removed 4 bases from V and 7 bases from J, with 11 bases in between. CDR3 amino acids: CASSYSGYNSPLHF. The CDR3 coding sequence is TGTGCCAGCAGCTATTCAGGGTACAATTCACCCCTCCACTTT.

The chain has TRBV5-4 and TRBJ2-3; 10 bases are a match to TRBD1. The germline CDR1 and CDR2 sequences are SGHNT and YYREEE (reference sequence). The CDR3 is 17 amino acids. The V segment lost 2 bases and the J segment 2 bases; nucleotides outside the gene matches: 8. CDR3 coding DNA: TGTGCCAGCAGCTTATATGGGACAGGGGAAGACACAGATACGCAGTATTTT. This encodes CASSLYGTGEDTDTQYF.

This clone has just one count. The chain is built from TRBV4-3 and TRBJ2-7; a possible D gene is TRBD2 (7 bases). Germline lookup yields CDR1 LGHNA and CDR2 YSLEER. Trimming took 4 bases from V and 5 from J, leaving 12 bases between them. The length of the CDR3 is 13 residues. CDR3 sequence reads: CASSPRGGDEQYF. The CDR3 nucleotides are TGCGCCAGCAGCCCGAGGGGGGGGGACGAGCAGTACTTC.

The chain links TRBV27 to TRBJ1-5; no reliable D call. The CDR3 sequence is 15 residues long. Germline CDR1 reads MNHEY; CDR2 reads SMNVEV (reference sequence). V shed 2 bases and J shed 0 bases, with 8 bases lying between them. The CDR3: CASSLGGISNQPQHF. The CDR3 DNA sequence: TGTGCCAGCAGTTTAGGAGGGATTAGCAATCAGCCCCAGCATTTT.

The chain joins TRBV27 to TRBJ1-5; D gene unclear. Trimming shortened V by 2 bases and J by 3 bases, and 5 bases separated the two germline ends. Per the germline V gene, CDR1 is MNHEY and CDR2 is SMNVEV (reference sequence). This CDR3 region has 13 residues. This chain's CDR3 is CASSLAVNQPQHF. The CDR3 region has the DNA TGTGCCAGCAGTTTAGCGGTCAATCAGCCCCAGCATTTT.

The rearrangement uses TRBV27 and TRBJ1-5; 9 bases match TRBD1. J gave up 4 bases and V 6 bases, and 4 bases lay outside the gene matches. Per the germline V gene, CDR1 is MNHEY and CDR2 is SMNVEV (reference sequence). The CDR3 runs 14 residues. The CDR3 DNA follows: TGTGCCAGCAGGCCGACAGGGGGTAATCAGCCCCAGCATTTT. It specifies CASRPTGGNQPQHF.

V usage is TRBV7-9 and J usage is TRBJ2-5; 12 bases fit TRBD2. CDR1 SEHNR and CDR2 FQNEAQ come from the germline V gene (reference sequence). The CDR3 contains 16 residues. J was trimmed by 4 bases and V by 5 bases; bases with no gene match: 8. The CDR3 DNA is TGTGCCAGCAGCCCCCTAGCGGGAGGGCCGGGAGAGACCCAGTACTTC. This gives the protein CASSPLAGGPGETQYF.

The chain recombines TRBV7-2 with TRBJ2-1, with 9 bases that match TRBD2. V lost 1 base and J lost 2; bases outside the gene matches: 6. This CDR3 region has 17 residues. Germline CDR1 and CDR2: SGHTA and FQGNSA. CDR3: CASSLELAGAAYNEQFF. CDR3 sequence (DNA): TGTGCCAGCAGCTTAGAACTAGCGGGCGCAGCCTACAATGAGCAGTTCTTC.

The chain recombines TRBV19 with TRBJ2-3, with 15 bases identical to TRBD2. V was pared by 5 bases and J by 0 bases, with 9 bases of the junction left unmatched. CDR3 size: 19 residues. Germline CDR1 and CDR2: LNHDA and SQIVND (reference sequence). Written as DNA, the CDR3 is TGTGCCAGTAGTTCACGGACTAGCGGGGGGGAGGGGAGCACAGATACGCAGTATTTT. Translating gives CASSSRTSGGEGSTDTQYF.

The J gene is TRBJ2-3, the V gene TRBV29-1, with 9 nucleotides matching TRBD2. The CDR3 is 16 residues long. In germline, CDR1 is SQVTM, CDR2 ANQGSEA. V was pared by 3 bases and J by 4 bases, with 11 bases of the junction left unmatched. The CDR3 loop reads CSVEAEAGGPADTQYF. CDR3 nucleotide sequence: TGCAGCGTTGAGGCGGAGGCGGGAGGGCCCGCAGATACGCAGTATTTT.

The J gene is TRBJ2-3, the V gene TRBV19, with D perhaps matching TRBD2 (5 bases). The CDR3 totals 14 residues. From germline, CDR1 is LNHDA and CDR2 SQIVND (reference sequence). The V end was cut by 1 base, the J end by 5 bases, with 10 bases between. CDR3 DNA: TGTGCCAGTAGTATAGTTCAGGAGGTAGATACGCAGTATTTT. Translating it yields CASSIVQEVDTQYF.

This clone was recorded once. This chain links TRBV5-1 with TRBJ2-7; 8 bases agree with TRBD1. The CDR3 has 14 residues. The ends lost 4 bases at V and 6 bases at J; junction bases unmatched: 9. Germline-derived CDR1 and CDR2 are SGHRS and YFSETQ. This chain's CDR3 is CASSLSRDRSEQYF. CDR3 sequence (DNA): TGCGCCAGCAGCCTGTCCCGGGACAGGAGCGAGCAGTACTTC.

This chain connects TRBV7-8 to TRBJ2-4; the D gene is possibly TRBD2 (5 bases). Trimming cost V 4 bases and J 8 bases, with 15 bases left between them. The CDR3 extends over 14 amino acids. Germline lookup yields CDR1 SGHVS and CDR2 FQNEAQ. The CDR3 DNA reads as TGTGCCAGCAGCTACATGGACGGGCGGGACATTCAGTACTTC. This encodes CASSYMDGRDIQYF.

The chain couples TRBV30 to TRBJ2-7; tentatively, D is TRBD1 (5 bases). The CDR3 covers 13 residues. Germline assignment: CDR1 GTSNPN and CDR2 SVGIG (reference sequence). V was pared by 0 bases and J by 5 bases, with 11 bases between. CDR3 in amino acids: CAWSVLGADEQYF. The CDR3 DNA reads TGTGCCTGGAGTGTTTTAGGGGCGGACGAGCAGTACTTC.